This T cell receptor beta chain was obtained from a study of OX40 agonist ivuxolimab in advanced cancers. Background for the entire study: The costimulatory receptor OX40 (CD134) was targeted by ivuxolimab, a fully human IgG2 agonistic monoclonal antibody. Intravenous ivuxolimab was administered to patients every 2 weeks at six dose levels: 0.01, 0.1, 0.3, 1.5, 3 and 10 mg/kg. The monotherapy dose-escalation portion (N ≈ 57 patients) of the phase I ivuxolimab trial is reported in the paper. Partial responses occurred in three dose-escalation patients: two with cutaneous melanoma and one with hepatocellular carcinoma. Prior anti-PD-1, anti-PD-L1 or anti-CTLA-4 therapy was permitted, and about two fifths of dose-escalation patients had received checkpoint inhibitors. Of the 50 to 55 dose-escalation patients, hepatocellular carcinoma was present in about 20, melanoma in approximately 15, renal cell carcinoma in 9 and head and neck cancer in 9. In the dose-escalation cohort, more than 80% of patients were male, and the mean age was around 65 years with a range of roughly 20 to 85. Peripheral TCRbeta sequencing aimed to test whether ivuxolimab altered TCR sequence diversity and caused clonal T-cell expansion.

Notes on this clone: Its recognized antigen is unknown. Qualities for individual bases were not recorded, and no much larger clone is one base off.

CDR1 is given as SEHNR and CDR2 as FQNEAQ, both from the germline V gene (reference sequence). Trimming takes 1 base from V and 13 bases from J, and the germline ends sit 7 bases apart. The CDR3 spans 10 residues, from the cysteine through the phenylalanine. Only CDR3 DNA is held: 30 bases, read in frame from base 1. Genomic DNA was isolated from the sorted cells so that the TCRbeta CDR3 region could be sequenced. The immunoSEQ Assay was used to sequence the TCRbeta CDR3 regions. As stored in TCRdb, this immuneACCESS dataset retains in-frame rearrangements with V and J assigned. A fraction of the clones does not appear; measured against another copy, unresolved V genes explain less than half of the discrepancy, and the remainder lacks a known reason. A total of some 87,000 clones appear in this sample, about 89% of them only once. The top ten constitute 0.4% to 0.55% of the sample. Results the study describes overall, beyond this receptor: In the 0.1-3.0 mg/kg groups, partial responders had among the lowest normalized peripheral clonal expansion, particularly in CD8+ T cells. On average, CD8+ T cells showed more expanded clones than CD4+ T cells after ivuxolimab. At doses of 0.1 to 3.0 mg/kg, clonal expansion of both CD4+ and CD8+ blood T cells was observed from baseline to week 6. Low levels of normalized T-cell clonal expansion were also seen in some nonresponding patients. The antigen specificity of the clonally expanded peripheral T cells was not determined.

Patients with a history of autoimmune disease or receiving systemic immunosuppression were excluded from the trial. Peripheral blood for TCR sequencing was drawn from every dose cohort at baseline, at cycle 4 day 1 and at cycle 7 day 1. The samples were drawn from a first-in-human, open-label, multicenter phase I dose-escalation trial of ivuxolimab. Adults with locally advanced or metastatic melanoma, renal cell, hepatocellular, or head and neck squamous cell carcinoma were enrolled in the trial. Before TCR sequencing, CD4+ and CD8+ T cells were separately sorted from peripheral blood. The origin of this receptor is an adult with an advanced solid tumor such as melanoma, head and neck, liver or kidney cancer. The chain employs TRBV7-9 and TRBJ1-1; a weak D assignment points to TRBD1 (5 bases agree). The starting material was CD4+ or CD8+ T cells sorted from blood, obtained in a trial of the OX40 agonist ivuxolimab. The bases read TGTGCCAGCAGCTTAGAGGGGTTTTTCTTT. Its amino acids are CASSLEGFFF.